This passage covers 28 T cell receptor beta chains from one sample sequenced in a study of T-cell reconstitution after alpha-beta-depleted transplantation in children. Unique molecular identifiers tagged the TCRbeta library. MiXCR, run by TCRdb on the PCR reads, gives a single entry per CDR3 protein. The sample has hundreds of thousands of distinct CDR3 sequences, around 15% seen once; the top ten hold about 41%. The source material was PBMCs, mostly from graft donor cells, sampled 360 days after TCRalphabeta/CD19-depleted stem cell transplant. These receptor sequences come from a male patient aged 2 to 10 who had a stem cell transplant for acute lymphoblastic leukemia, so the T cells may come from the graft donor.

This chain links TRBV30 with TRBJ2-2, with TRBD1 identical over 7 bases. J was trimmed by 6 bases and V by 0 bases; bases with no gene match: 4. CDR1 and CDR2 from the germline V gene are GTSNPN and SVGIG (reference sequence). This CDR3 has 14 residues. This chain's CDR3 is CAWSVTGIAGELFF. CDR3 in DNA: TGTGCCTGGAGTGTGACAGGGATCGCCGGGGAGCTGTTTTTT.

This clonotype has more than one count but fewer than ten. J is TRBJ2-1 and V is TRBV9, with TRBD1 matching over 7 bases. The CDR3 covers 15 residues. Looked up from germline, CDR1 is SGDLS and CDR2 is YYNGEE. V shed 0 bases, J shed 8 bases, and the junction held 8 bases outside the gene matches. The CDR3 loop is CASSVAPTGVDEQFF. Written as DNA, the CDR3 is TGTGCCAGCAGCGTAGCCCCTACAGGGGTCGATGAGCAGTTCTTC. The complete variable domain, with remaining parts taken from reference TRBV9 and TRBJ2-1, reads DSGVTQTPKHLITATGQRVTLRCSPRSGDLSVYWYQQSLDQGLQFLIQYYNGEERAKGNILERFSAQQFPDLHSELNLSSLELGDSALYFCASSVAPTGVDEQFFGPGTRLTVL.

This chain uses TRBV13 with TRBJ2-7, with 11 bases lining up with TRBD2. Germline trimming cut 5 bases from V and 6 bases from J; bases unmatched to any gene: 12. This CDR3 is 16 amino acids long. The V gene's germline CDR1 is PRHDT and CDR2 FYEKMQ (reference sequence). The CDR3 sequence: CASSPTKASGRLEQYF. Here the CDR3 DNA reads TGTGCCAGCAGCCCTACCAAAGCTAGCGGGAGGCTCGAGCAGTACTTC.

The genes are TRBV12-3 or TRBV12-4 and TRBJ2-7; no clear D gene. The germline V and J ends were trimmed by 6 bases and 1 base, with 13 bases remaining between them. This CDR3 contains 14 residues. The CDR3: CASRPGPPSYEQYF. Written as DNA, the CDR3 is TGTGCCAGCAGACCCGGGCCCCCATCCTACGAGCAGTACTTC.

A few counts support this clonotype. This chain links TRBV7-9 with TRBJ2-7; 7 bases map to TRBD1. V was pared by 1 base and J by 4 bases, with 4 bases of the junction left unmatched. Germline V gene data show CDR1 as SEHNR and CDR2 as FQNEAQ (reference sequence). This CDR3 has 14 residues. The chain's CDR3 is CASSLGLQGYEQYF. The CDR3 DNA follows: TGTGCCAGCAGCTTAGGGCTACAGGGGTACGAGCAGTACTTC.

This clonotype came up a few times. In nucleotides, the CDR3 is TGCAGCGTTGAAGGAGGACTAGCGGGACCCAGCATCGGGCAGTTCTTC. Translating it yields CSVEGGLAGPSIGQFF. The chain is built from TRBV29-1 and TRBJ2-1, with 12 positions matching TRBD2. Trimming removed 1 base from V and 12 bases from J; junction bases left unmatched: 13. This CDR3 region has 16 residues. Germline V lookup: CDR1 SQVTM, CDR2 ANQGSEA.

This clonotype was seen a handful of times. This chain connects TRBV10-3 to TRBJ2-1, with 13 bases that match TRBD2. Trimming took 3 bases from V and 8 from J; bases not matched to a gene: 13. This CDR3 has 18 amino acids. Per germline, CDR1 ENHRY and CDR2 SYGVKD. Here the CDR3 reads CAISDPVETSGRTDEQFF. The CDR3 nucleotides read TGTGCCATCAGTGACCCCGTCGAGACTAGCGGGAGGACTGATGAGCAGTTCTTC.

This clonotype has only a few counts. The rearrangement links TRBV4-3 to TRBJ2-4; D is undetermined. Germline V gene data show CDR1 as LGHNA and CDR2 as YSLEER. The CDR3 is made up of 16 amino acids. Trimming took 0 bases from V and 4 from J, leaving 13 bases between them. This chain's CDR3 is CASSQDRRSPKNIQYF. The DNA for the CDR3 is TGCGCCAGCAGCCAAGATCGTAGGAGCCCGAAAAACATTCAGTACTTC.

This clonotype has more than one count but fewer than ten. The chain is built from TRBV24-1 and TRBJ2-3; TRBD1 matches at 9 bases. Germline V CDR1 and CDR2: KGHDR, SFDVKD. CDR3 length equals 16 residues. V lost 7 bases to trimming and J lost 2 bases; unmatched junction nucleotides: 9. CDR3 amino acids: CATRPNRGQDTDTQYF. The CDR3 DNA follows: TGTGCCACCAGACCCAACAGGGGGCAGGACACAGATACGCAGTATTTT.

This chain connects TRBV7-9 to TRBJ2-5; possibly TRBD1 for D (5 bases). Per germline, CDR1 SEHNR and CDR2 FQNEAQ (reference sequence). Trimming removed 10 bases from V and 4 bases from J, with 22 bases in between. This CDR3 comprises 15 residues. CDR3 amino acids: CANLYTPDTSETQYF. The CDR3 bases are TGTGCCAACCTATATACCCCGGACACCTCAGAGACCCAGTACTTC.

Many counts were recorded for this clonotype. This chain joins TRBV29-1 and TRBJ2-3; D is uncertain. Trimming pared 4 bases from V and 5 bases from J, leaving 10 bases between. The CDR3 loop spans 12 amino acids. Germline loops: CDR1 SQVTM, CDR2 ANQGSEA. The CDR3 sequence is CSVVATRDTQYF. DNA for the CDR3: TGCAGCGTTGTGGCGACCCGAGATACGCAGTATTTT.

This clonotype came up a few times. The chain has TRBV2 and TRBJ2-1; 13 bases fit TRBD2. Germline loops: CDR1 SNHLY, CDR2 FYNNEI. V was clipped by 0 bases and J by 5 bases; unmatched bases: 7. The CDR3 is made up of 18 amino acids. CDR3 sequence reads: CASSEALPGLAGHNEQFF. CDR3 DNA: TGTGCCAGCAGTGAAGCGCTCCCGGGACTAGCGGGACACAATGAGCAGTTCTTC.

This sequence joins TRBV9 and TRBJ2-1; TRBD2 matches 10 bases. This CDR3 spans 16 amino acids. Germline V CDR1 and CDR2: SGDLS, YYNGEE. After removal of 3 bases from V and 2 bases from J, the junction contained 5 bases not matched to a gene. The CDR3 region is CASSAPGTSAYNEQFF. The CDR3 region has the DNA TGTGCCAGCAGCGCCCCCGGGACTAGCGCCTACAATGAGCAGTTCTTC.

The chain is built from TRBV12-3 or TRBV12-4 and TRBJ2-1; 13 positions match TRBD2. This CDR3 is built from 17 residues. The trim removed 4 bases at V and 4 bases at J, leaving 7 bases unmatched. The chain's CDR3 is CASSSTRLAGGYNEQFF. The CDR3 DNA reads as TGTGCCAGCAGTTCCACCCGACTAGCGGGAGGATACAATGAGCAGTTCTTC.

This clonotype appeared a few times. The V call is TRBV5-1, the J call TRBJ2-2; D uncertain. Germline V gene data show CDR1 as SGHRS and CDR2 as YFSETQ. CDR3 size: 12 residues. Trimming shortened V by 6 bases and J by 5 bases, and 8 bases separated the two germline ends. The CDR3 sequence is CASMPGTGELFF. The CDR3, as DNA: TGCGCCAGCATGCCCGGAACCGGGGAGCTGTTTTTT.

This chain links TRBV4-3 with TRBJ2-1; D is unresolved. Deletions cut 1 base from V and 2 bases from J, with 12 bases between. The length of the CDR3 is 16 residues. Germline CDR1 is LGHNA and CDR2 is YSLEER. CDR3 region: CASSQVVFAPYNEQFF. CDR3 bases: TGCGCCAGCAGCCAAGTCGTTTTTGCCCCCTACAATGAGCAGTTCTTC.

In its sample, this clonotype was seen a few times. The rearrangement links TRBV7-8 to TRBJ1-4; D is perhaps TRBD1 (6 bases). With 2 bases removed from V and 4 bases from J, the gap between germline ends came to 17 bases. Germline assignment: CDR1 SGHVS and CDR2 FQNEAQ. This CDR3 region has 17 residues. CDR3 sequence reads: CASSLWGRGRNNEKLFF. In nucleotides, the CDR3 is TGTGCCAGCAGCTTATGGGGCCGGGGGCGAAATAATGAAAAACTGTTTTTT.

This chain uses TRBV4-3 with TRBJ2-1; tentative D call: TRBD2 (6 bases). Germline V lookup: CDR1 LGHNA, CDR2 YSLEER. Between the trimmed V and J ends, which lost 0 bases and 5 bases, there was a span of 11 bases. This CDR3 region has 15 residues. The CDR3 loop is CASSQEGGTNNEQFF. CDR3 coding DNA: TGCGCCAGCAGCCAAGAGGGCGGGACGAACAATGAGCAGTTCTTC.

This clonotype occurred a few times. The rearrangement links TRBV20-1 to TRBJ2-1; maybe TRBD2 (7 bases). V was cut by 6 bases and J by 12 bases, with 21 bases left in between. CDR1 DFQATT and CDR2 SNEGSKA come from the germline V gene (reference sequence). The CDR3 runs 13 residues. Here the CDR3 reads CSARDYQGTGQFF. The CDR3 DNA reads as TGCAGTGCCCGGGACTACCAGGGGACCGGGCAGTTCTTC.

The rearrangement joins TRBV29-1 to TRBJ2-7; the match to TRBD2 covers 12 bases. The CDR3 extends over 15 amino acids. Germline CDR1 is SQVTM and CDR2 is ANQGSEA. Trimming took 2 bases from V and 0 from J; bases not matched to a gene: 2. The DNA of the CDR3 is TGCAGCGTTGAACTAGCGGGAGGGCCCTCCTACGAGCAGTACTTC. The encoded protein is CSVELAGGPSYEQYF.

This clonotype was seen many times. J is TRBJ2-7 and V is TRBV7-3, with 10 bases matching TRBD2. Germline V gene lookup returns CDR1 SGHTA and CDR2 FQGTGA. The CDR3 runs 13 residues. With 7 bases clipped from V and 6 bases from J, the junction kept 6 bases outside the gene matches. Written as DNA, the CDR3 is TGTGCCAGCATACAGCGGGAGGGCTGCGAGCAGTACTTC. It yields the protein CASIQREGCEQYF.

This clonotype appeared many times. The chain links TRBV11-2 to TRBJ1-5, with D perhaps TRBD1 (5 bases). V shed 2 bases and J shed 7 bases, with 9 bases lying between them. The CDR3 length is 13 residues. The germline V gene has CDR1 SGHAT and CDR2 FQNNGV. The CDR3 region is CASSLQEGQPQHF. The CDR3 DNA sequence: TGTGCCAGCAGCTTACAGGAGGGGCAGCCCCAGCATTTT.

The V and J genes are TRBV6-2 or TRBV6-3 and TRBJ1-3, with TRBD1 as a possible D gene (5 bases). Germline CDR1 reads MNHEY; CDR2 reads SVGEGT. Deletions cut 7 bases from V and 2 bases from J, with 15 bases between. The CDR3 covers 15 residues. CDR3 coding DNA: TGTGCCAGCAACGATCCGAGGGGACCTGGAAACACCATATATTTT. This gives the protein CASNDPRGPGNTIYF.

The chain recombines TRBV12-3 or TRBV12-4 with TRBJ2-1, with 11 bases that match TRBD2. The CDR3 runs 15 residues. Germline trimming cut 0 bases from V and 6 bases from J; bases unmatched to any gene: 1. CDR3 nucleotides: TGTGCCAGCAGTTTAGCTAGCGGGAGGGCCAATGAGCAGTTCTTC. This sequence encodes CASSLASGRANEQFF.

The chain links TRBV28 to TRBJ1-2; no clear D. The length of the CDR3 is 12 residues. V shed 5 bases and J shed 3 bases, with 7 bases lying between them. Germline CDR1 reads MDHEN; CDR2 reads SYDVKM. CDR3 coding DNA: TGTGCCAGCAGTCTCGGAGACTATGGCTACACCTTC. Encoded protein: CASSLGDYGYTF.

The rearrangement uses TRBV28 and TRBJ2-7; TRBD1 agrees at 7 bases. Germline V gene data show CDR1 as MDHEN and CDR2 as SYDVKM. V was pared by 6 bases and J by 3 bases, with 11 bases of the junction left unmatched. The CDR3 has 15 amino acids. CDR3 in amino acids: CASRGRQGLVYEQYF. DNA for the CDR3: TGTGCCAGCAGAGGCCGACAGGGATTGGTCTACGAGCAGTACTTC.

The chain is built from TRBV29-1 and TRBJ2-1; no firm D call. Germline-derived CDR1 and CDR2 are SQVTM and ANQGSEA. CDR3 length: 13 residues. Trimming shortened V by 7 bases and J by 3 bases, and 13 bases separated the two germline ends. The CDR3 nucleotides read TGCAGCGGAGTCACCCTCCTCTACAATGAGCAGTTCTTC. Its protein product is CSGVTLLYNEQFF.

This clonotype has more than one count but fewer than ten. This chain uses TRBV10-3 with TRBJ2-5; D uncertain. CDR3 size: 13 residues. Trimming took off 6 bases at V and 5 bases at J, with 13 bases between the two ends. Germline loops: CDR1 ENHRY, CDR2 SYGVKD. CDR3 DNA sequence: TGTGCCATCAGGCCCTCCGTCGGGGAGACCCAGTACTTC. This encodes CAIRPSVGETQYF.